The present T cell receptor (beta chain) was sequenced within a study of CD8 T cells in ankylosing spondylitis. This clonotype has at least ten counts. TCRdb re-analysed the 5' RACE reads in MiXCR, keeping a single row per CDR3 protein. The sample gives more than 300,000 distinct CDR3 sequences, 11% of which show up once; roughly 9% is in the top ten. V lost 6 bases, J lost 10 bases, and 3 bases stayed unmatched. This CDR3 is 11 amino acids long. The chain uses TRBV12-3 or TRBV12-4 and TRBJ2-1; TRBD1 matches 7 bases. The receptor was isolated from a female donor with ankylosing spondylitis or in good health (not recorded which). The specimen sequenced was blood, either unsorted or a sorted T cell fraction (not recorded which). This chain's CDR3 is CASRSGGEQFF. The CDR3 nucleotides are TGTGCCAGCAGGTCAGGGGGAGAGCAGTTCTTC.